Presented here are 7 T cell receptor beta chains from one specimen sequenced in a study of cytomegalovirus exposure and HLA in healthy donors. Amplification used 60 Vbeta primers and 13 Jbeta primers. Produced via immunoSEQ multiplex PCR; TCRdb's table is partial and in-frame only. The repertoire holds around 120,000 clones, around 79% seen once, with about 3.3% in the top ten. Sequenced: PBMCs. The receptors here all came from a woman aged 25 to 39 in good health and CMV-seropositive.

The V and J genes are TRBV10-3 and TRBJ2-1; 7 bases are a match to TRBD2. Trimming took 4 bases from V and 10 from J; bases not matched to a gene: 13. The CDR3 extends over 15 amino acids. Germline V gene sequence: CDR1 ENHRY, CDR2 SYGVKD. For the CDR3, the DNA is TGTGCCATCAGTGTTTCTGGGGGGGGTGGGGAGGAGCAGTTCTTC. It codes for CAISVSGGGGEEQFF.

The rearrangement joins TRBV29-1 to TRBJ2-7; possible D gene TRBD2, 5 bases. The germline V gene encodes CDR1 SQVTM and CDR2 ANQGSEA. The CDR3 has 14 residues. V was pared by 7 bases and J by 7 bases, with 23 bases between. The CDR3 protein is CSARTQDSTGEQYF. CDR3 in DNA: TGCAGCGCCCGTACCCAAGACTCCACGGGGGAGCAGTACTTC.

This sequence joins TRBV4-2 and TRBJ1-1; D might be TRBD1 (5 bases). V lost 1 base, J lost 2 bases, and 14 bases lay in between. Per germline, CDR1 LGHNA and CDR2 YNFKEQ. The CDR3 spans 16 residues. For the CDR3, the DNA is TGTGCCAGCAGCCAAGTGACTCAGGGATTAAACACTGAAGCTTTCTTT. This translates into CASSQVTQGLNTEAFF.

The V and J genes are TRBV6-4 and TRBJ2-3; 8 bases fit TRBD2. CDR3 size: 16 residues. With V trimmed by 0 bases and J by 7 bases, 9 bases remained unmatched. The germline CDR1 and CDR2 sequences are MRHNA and SNTAGT. The CDR3 sequence is CASSDSTGGAGYTQYF. CDR3 coding DNA: TGTGCCAGCAGTGACTCGACGGGGGGGGCCGGGTATACGCAGTATTTT.

The chain links TRBV28 to TRBJ1-4; D is unclear. Germline values: CDR1 MDHEN, CDR2 SYDVKM. There are 12 residues in the CDR3. Trimming left V 1 base short and J 11 bases short, with 8 bases between. The chain's CDR3 is CASSLFGEKLFF. The CDR3 DNA reads TGTGCCAGCAGTTTATTTGGGGAGAAACTGTTTTTT.

The chain couples TRBV6-5 to TRBJ2-5; TRBD1 agrees at 9 bases. The germline V gene has CDR1 MNHEY and CDR2 SVGAGI. The CDR3 consists of 14 residues. Losses at the gene ends were 6 bases for V and 7 bases for J; bases not matched to a gene: 9. CDR3 amino acids: CASSYTDRGGTQYF. CDR3 coding DNA: TGTGCCAGCAGCTACACAGACAGGGGGGGGACCCAGTACTTC.

The J gene is TRBJ2-1, the V gene TRBV27; TRBD1 aligns across 7 bases. V shed 5 bases, J shed 7 bases, and the junction held 14 bases outside the gene matches. CDR1 and CDR2 from the germline V gene are MNHEY and SMNVEV (reference sequence). CDR3 length: 16 amino acids. CDR3 sequence: CASSVPGQSLSNEQFF. The CDR3 nucleotides are TGTGCCAGCAGTGTACCGGGACAGAGCTTATCTAATGAGCAGTTCTTC.